This T cell receptor beta chain stems from a study of blood T cell repertoires in COVID-19. Study in general: Italy, Spain and the United States were the sources of the convalescent and acute COVID-19 samples.

In the original analysis: Estimation of nucleated cell counts was performed using reference gene primer amplification. Sequenced by immunoSEQ multiplex PCR; TCRdb stores in-frame clones only, minus some. V and J calls and clone size are given by that table; D and trimming were obtained from the DNA. Of about 44,000 clones in the sample, roughly 90% were seen once. CDR3 size: 13 residues. As regards this clone: One junction end does not reproduce the germline sequence, and a read error may be involved.

The V call is TRBV12-3 or TRBV12-4, the J call TRBJ2-7; 9 bases line up with TRBD1. The sequence was collected from a woman older than 75 in a cohort sampled during active or convalescent COVID-19. Specimen: peripheral blood. The CDR3 loop reads CASSLAPDRGRSF. The CDR3 coding sequence is TGTGCCAGCAGTTTAGCGCCGGACAGGGGACGCTCCTTC.